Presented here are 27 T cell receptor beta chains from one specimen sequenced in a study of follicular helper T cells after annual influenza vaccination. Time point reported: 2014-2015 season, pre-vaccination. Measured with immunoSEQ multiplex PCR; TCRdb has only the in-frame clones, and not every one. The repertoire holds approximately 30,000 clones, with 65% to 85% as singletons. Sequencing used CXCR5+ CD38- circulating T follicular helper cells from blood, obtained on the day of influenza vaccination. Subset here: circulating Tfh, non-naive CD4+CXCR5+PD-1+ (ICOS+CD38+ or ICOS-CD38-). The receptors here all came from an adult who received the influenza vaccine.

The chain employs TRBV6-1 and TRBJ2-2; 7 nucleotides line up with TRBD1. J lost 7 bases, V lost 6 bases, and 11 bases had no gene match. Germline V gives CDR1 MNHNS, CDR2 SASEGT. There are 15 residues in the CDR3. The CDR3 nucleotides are TGTGCCAGCAGCCCCGACAGGGTGGGGAGCGGGGAGCTGTTTTTT. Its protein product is CASSPDRVGSGELFF.

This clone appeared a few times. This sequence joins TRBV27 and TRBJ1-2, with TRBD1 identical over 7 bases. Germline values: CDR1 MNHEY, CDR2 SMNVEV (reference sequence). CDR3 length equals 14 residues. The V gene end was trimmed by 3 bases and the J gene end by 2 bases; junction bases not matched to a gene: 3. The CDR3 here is CASSLKGGNYGYTF. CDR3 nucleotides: TGTGCCAGCAGTTTGAAAGGGGGCAACTATGGCTACACCTTC.

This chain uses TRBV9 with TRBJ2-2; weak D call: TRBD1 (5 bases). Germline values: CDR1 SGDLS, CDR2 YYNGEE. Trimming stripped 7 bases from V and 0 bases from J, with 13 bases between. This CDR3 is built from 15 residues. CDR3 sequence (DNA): TGTGCCAGCTCCGACAGAACCGCGAACACCGGGGAGCTGTTTTTT. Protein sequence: CASSDRTANTGELFF. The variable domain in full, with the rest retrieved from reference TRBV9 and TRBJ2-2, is DSGVTQTPKHLITATGQRVTLRCSPRSGDLSVYWYQQSLDQGLQFLIQYYNGEERAKGNILERFSAQQFPDLHSELNLSSLELGDSALYFCASSDRTANTGELFFGEGSRLTVL.

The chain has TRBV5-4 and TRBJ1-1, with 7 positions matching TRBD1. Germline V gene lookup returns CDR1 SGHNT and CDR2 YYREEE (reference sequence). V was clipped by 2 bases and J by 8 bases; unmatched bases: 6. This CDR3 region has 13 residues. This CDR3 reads CASSFTGTAEAFF. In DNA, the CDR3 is TGTGCCAGCAGCTTTACCGGGACAGCCGAAGCTTTCTTT.

The CDR3 region is CATSDPRSGSTDTQYF. Written as DNA, the CDR3 is TGTGCCACCAGCGACCCTAGGAGCGGGAGCACAGATACGCAGTATTTT. The chain joins TRBV15 to TRBJ2-3; D is perhaps TRBD2 (6 bases). CDR1 and CDR2 from the germline V gene are LNHNV and YYDKDF (reference sequence). The V end was cut by 5 bases, the J end by 0 bases, with 15 bases between. The CDR3 is 16 amino acids.

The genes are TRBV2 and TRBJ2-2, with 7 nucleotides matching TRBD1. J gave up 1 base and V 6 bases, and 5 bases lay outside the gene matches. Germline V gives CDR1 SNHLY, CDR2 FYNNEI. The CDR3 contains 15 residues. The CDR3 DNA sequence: TGTGCCAGCAGGTCGGGACAGAGGAACACCGGGGAGCTGTTTTTT. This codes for CASRSGQRNTGELFF.

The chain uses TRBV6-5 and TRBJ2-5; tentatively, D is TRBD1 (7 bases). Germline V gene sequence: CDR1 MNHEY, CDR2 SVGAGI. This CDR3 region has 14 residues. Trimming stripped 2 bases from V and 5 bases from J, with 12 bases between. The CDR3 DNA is TGTGCCAGCAGTTACCCAGGGGGAGGCGAGACCCAGTACTTC. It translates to CASSYPGGGETQYF.

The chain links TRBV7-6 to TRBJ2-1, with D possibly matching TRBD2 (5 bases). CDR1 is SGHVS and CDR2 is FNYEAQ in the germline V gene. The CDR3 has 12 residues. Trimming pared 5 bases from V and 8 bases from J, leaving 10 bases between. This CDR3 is CASSPGLDEQFF. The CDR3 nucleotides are TGTGCCAGCAGCCCTGGACTCGATGAGCAGTTCTTC.

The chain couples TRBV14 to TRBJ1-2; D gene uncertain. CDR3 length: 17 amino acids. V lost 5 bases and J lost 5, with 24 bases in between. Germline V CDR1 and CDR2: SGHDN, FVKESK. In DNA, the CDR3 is TGTGCCAGCAGCTCGCTAGCTATTCCCGAGCTCGGGTATGGCTACACCTTC. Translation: CASSSLAIPELGYGYTF.

The CDR3 DNA is TGCAGCGTAGGACAGGGAGGCAATCAGCCCCAGCATTTT. Amino acid sequence: CSVGQGGNQPQHF. This chain uses TRBV29-1 with TRBJ1-5; 8 nucleotides match TRBD1. Germline-derived CDR1 and CDR2 are SQVTM and ANQGSEA. This CDR3 comprises 13 residues. Trimming removed 6 bases from V and 2 bases from J; junction bases left unmatched: 3.

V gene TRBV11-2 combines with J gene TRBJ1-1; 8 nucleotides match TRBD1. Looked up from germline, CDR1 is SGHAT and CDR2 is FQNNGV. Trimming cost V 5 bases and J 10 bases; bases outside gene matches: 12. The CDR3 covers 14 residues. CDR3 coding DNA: TGTGCCAGCAGCCCCGCCCTGGACAGGGTATCAGCTTTCTTT. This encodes CASSPALDRVSAFF.

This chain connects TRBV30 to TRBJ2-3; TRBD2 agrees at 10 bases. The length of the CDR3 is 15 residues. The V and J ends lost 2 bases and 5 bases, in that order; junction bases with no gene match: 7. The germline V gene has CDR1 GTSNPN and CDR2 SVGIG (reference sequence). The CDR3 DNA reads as TGTGCCTGGAGTCATAGCGGGGGGCCGGAAGATACGCAGTATTTT. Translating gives CAWSHSGGPEDTQYF.

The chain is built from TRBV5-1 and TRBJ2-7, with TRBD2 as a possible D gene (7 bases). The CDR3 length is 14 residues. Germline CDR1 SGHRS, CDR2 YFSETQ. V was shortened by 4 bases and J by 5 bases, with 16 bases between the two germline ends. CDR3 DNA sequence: TGCGCCAGCAGCCCTCAGGGGAGGGGGGACGAGCAGTACTTC. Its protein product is CASSPQGRGDEQYF.

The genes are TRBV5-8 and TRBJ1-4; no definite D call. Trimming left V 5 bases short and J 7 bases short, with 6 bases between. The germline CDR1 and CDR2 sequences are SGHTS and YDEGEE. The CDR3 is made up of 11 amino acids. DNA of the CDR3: TGTGCCAGCAGAAAGCCTGAAAAACTGTTTTTT. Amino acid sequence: CASRKPEKLFF.

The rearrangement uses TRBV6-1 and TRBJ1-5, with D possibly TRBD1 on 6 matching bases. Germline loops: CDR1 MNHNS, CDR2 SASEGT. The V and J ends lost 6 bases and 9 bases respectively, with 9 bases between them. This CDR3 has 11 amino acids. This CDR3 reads CASRLQGPQHF. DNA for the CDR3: TGTGCCAGCAGGCTACAGGGGCCCCAGCATTTT.

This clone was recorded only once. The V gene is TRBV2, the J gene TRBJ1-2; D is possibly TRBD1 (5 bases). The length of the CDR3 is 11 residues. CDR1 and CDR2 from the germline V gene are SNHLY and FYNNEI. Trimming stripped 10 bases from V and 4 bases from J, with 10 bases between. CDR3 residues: CAIREGYGYTF. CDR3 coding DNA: TGTGCCATCAGGGAGGGCTATGGCTACACCTTC.

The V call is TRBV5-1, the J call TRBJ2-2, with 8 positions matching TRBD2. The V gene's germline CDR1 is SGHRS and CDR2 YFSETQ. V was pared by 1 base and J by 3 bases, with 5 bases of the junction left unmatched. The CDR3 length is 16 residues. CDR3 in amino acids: CASSLTPAGDTGELFF. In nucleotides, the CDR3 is TGCGCCAGCAGCTTGACCCCAGCGGGAGACACCGGGGAGCTGTTTTTT.

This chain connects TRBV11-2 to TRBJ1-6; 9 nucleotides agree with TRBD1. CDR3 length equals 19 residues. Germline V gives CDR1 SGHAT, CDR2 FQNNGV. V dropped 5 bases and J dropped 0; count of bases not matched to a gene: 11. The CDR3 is CASSTHRGRRSSYNSPLHF. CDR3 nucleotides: TGTGCCAGCAGCACTCACAGGGGGCGGAGAAGCTCCTATAATTCACCCCTCCACTTT.

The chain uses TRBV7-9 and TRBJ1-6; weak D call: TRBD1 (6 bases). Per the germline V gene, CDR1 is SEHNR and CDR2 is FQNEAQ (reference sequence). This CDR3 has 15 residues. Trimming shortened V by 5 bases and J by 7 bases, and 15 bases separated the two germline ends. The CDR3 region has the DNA TGTGCCAGCAGCCCCAGGGACATAAGGAATTCACCCCTCCACTTT. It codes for CASSPRDIRNSPLHF.

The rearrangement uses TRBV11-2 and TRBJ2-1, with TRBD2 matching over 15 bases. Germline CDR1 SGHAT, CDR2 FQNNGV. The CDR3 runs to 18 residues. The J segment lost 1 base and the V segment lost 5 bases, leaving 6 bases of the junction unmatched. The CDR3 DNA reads TGTGCCAGCAGCCGGACTAGCGGGGGGGCCGGGTCCTACAATGAGCAGTTCTTC. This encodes CASSRTSGGAGSYNEQFF.

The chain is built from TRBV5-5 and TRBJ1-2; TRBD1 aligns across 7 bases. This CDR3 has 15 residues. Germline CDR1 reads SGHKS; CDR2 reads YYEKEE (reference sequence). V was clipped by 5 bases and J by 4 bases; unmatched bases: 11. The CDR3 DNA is TGTGCCAGCAGGGACGGACAGGCCTCCGTCTATGGCTACACCTTC. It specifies CASRDGQASVYGYTF.

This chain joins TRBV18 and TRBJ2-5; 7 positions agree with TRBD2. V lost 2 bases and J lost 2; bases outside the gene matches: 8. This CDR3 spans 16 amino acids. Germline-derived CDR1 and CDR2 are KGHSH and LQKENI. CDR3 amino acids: CASSPGEGTTQETQYF. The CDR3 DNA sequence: TGTGCCAGCTCACCAGGGGAGGGGACTACACAAGAGACCCAGTACTTC.

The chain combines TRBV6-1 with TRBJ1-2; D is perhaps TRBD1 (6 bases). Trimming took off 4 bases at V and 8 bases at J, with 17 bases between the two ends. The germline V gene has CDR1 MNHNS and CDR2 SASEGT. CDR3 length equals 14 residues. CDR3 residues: CASSASGDGYGYTF. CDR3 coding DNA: TGTGCCAGCAGTGCTTCAGGGGACGGGTACGGCTACACCTTC.

In DNA, the CDR3 is TGTGCCAGCAGCCAAGTTGGCGGGGGGGTCTACAATGAGCAGTTCTTC. It yields the protein CASSQVGGGVYNEQFF. The V gene is TRBV14, the J gene TRBJ2-1, with 9 bases lining up with TRBD2. The J segment lost 3 bases and the V segment lost 1 base, leaving 4 bases of the junction unmatched. The CDR3 runs to 16 residues. Per the germline V gene, CDR1 is SGHDN and CDR2 is FVKESK.

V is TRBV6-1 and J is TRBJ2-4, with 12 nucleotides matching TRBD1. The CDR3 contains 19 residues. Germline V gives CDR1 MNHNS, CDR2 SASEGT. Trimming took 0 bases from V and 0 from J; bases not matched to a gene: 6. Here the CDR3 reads CASSEAGQGAFLAKNIQYF. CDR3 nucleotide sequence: TGTGCCAGCAGTGAAGCGGGACAGGGGGCCTTCTTAGCCAAAAACATTCAGTACTTC.

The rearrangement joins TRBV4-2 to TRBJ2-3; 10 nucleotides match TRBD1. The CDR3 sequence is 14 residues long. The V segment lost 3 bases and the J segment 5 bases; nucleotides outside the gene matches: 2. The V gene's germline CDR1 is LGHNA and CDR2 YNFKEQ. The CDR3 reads CASSHGQGGDTQYF. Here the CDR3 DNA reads TGTGCCAGCAGCCACGGACAGGGGGGAGATACGCAGTATTTT.

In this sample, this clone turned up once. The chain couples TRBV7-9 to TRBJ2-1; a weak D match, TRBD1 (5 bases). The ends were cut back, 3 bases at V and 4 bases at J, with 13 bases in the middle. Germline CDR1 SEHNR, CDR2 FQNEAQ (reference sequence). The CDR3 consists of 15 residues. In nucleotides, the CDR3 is TGTGCCAGCAGCTTGGGGCAGGTAGATTACAATGAGCAGTTCTTC. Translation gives CASSLGQVDYNEQFF.